The 23 T cell receptor beta chains below were found in one sample sequenced in a study of CD8 T cells in Susac syndrome. A quantity of roughly 0.5 to 1 ug RNA underwent reverse transcription using random hexamers. Using its own MiXCR run on the immunoSEQ multiplex PCR reads, TCRdb lists one record per CDR3 protein. The sample consists of under 200,000 distinct CDR3 sequences, roughly 95% of them appearing once. Specimen: CD4+ T cells from PBMCs. The receptor set was obtained from a human donor with Susac syndrome.

The chain is built from TRBV29-1 and TRBJ1-1, with D hard to call. The V end lost 4 bases, the J end lost 4 bases, and 10 bases lay between the germline ends. This CDR3 has 12 amino acids. Germline V gene lookup returns CDR1 SQVTM and CDR2 ANQGSEA. CDR3 sequence: CSVVRPSTEAFF. The CDR3 coding sequence is TGCAGCGTTGTTCGTCCTAGCACTGAAGCTTTCTTT.

V is TRBV5-1 and J is TRBJ1-2; D gene unclear. Per germline, CDR1 SGHRS and CDR2 YFSETQ. The V end lost 0 bases, the J end lost 2 bases, and 8 bases lay between the germline ends. CDR3 length: 14 residues. Here the CDR3 DNA reads TGCGCCAGCAGCTTGGTGGCAGGAAACTATGGCTACACCTTC. Translating it yields CASSLVAGNYGYTF.

The chain uses TRBV9 and TRBJ2-1, with 10 bases identical to TRBD2. The CDR3 runs 18 residues. The V gene's germline CDR1 is SGDLS and CDR2 YYNGEE. The V segment lost 0 bases and the J segment 4 bases; nucleotides outside the gene matches: 10. The CDR3 sequence: CASSVGDSGLAAYNEQFF. The CDR3 DNA follows: TGTGCCAGCAGCGTAGGAGATAGCGGACTAGCGGCTTACAATGAGCAGTTCTTC.

The V and J genes are TRBV7-8 and TRBJ2-7; a possible D gene is TRBD1 (6 bases). The CDR3 has 15 residues. Germline CDR1 and CDR2: SGHVS and FQNEAQ. Trimming took 1 base from V and 6 from J, leaving 16 bases between them. The CDR3 coding sequence is TGTGCCAGCAGCTTAGGGCAGGGGTTAAGAGGCGAGCAGTACGTC. Amino acid sequence: CASSLGQGLRGEQYV.

This chain joins TRBV29-1 and TRBJ2-5, with 7 bases that match TRBD1. The CDR3 extends over 13 amino acids. The junction had 6 bases not matched to a gene; V was cut back by 7 bases and J by 1 base. Looked up from germline, CDR1 is SQVTM and CDR2 is ANQGSEA. The CDR3 sequence is CSADGTAQETQYF. Here the CDR3 DNA reads TGCAGCGCCGACGGGACAGCCCAAGAGACCCAGTACTTC.

V gene TRBV28 combines with J gene TRBJ2-3, with 11 bases matching TRBD2. The length of the CDR3 is 16 residues. Unmatched junction bases numbered 8, after V lost 6 bases and J lost 3 bases. Germline lookup yields CDR1 MDHEN and CDR2 SYDVKM. CDR3 in amino acids: CASSFSGGAVTDTQYF. In DNA, the CDR3 is TGTGCCAGCAGCTTTAGCGGGGGGGCCGTTACAGATACGCAGTATTTT.

The rearrangement uses TRBV4-1 and TRBJ1-1; D ambiguous. The CDR3 extends over 15 amino acids. V lost 0 bases and J lost 2, with 10 bases in between. Germline assignment: CDR1 MGHRA and CDR2 YSYEKL. CDR3 bases: TGCGCCAGCAGCCAAGAGGTCACAACAAACACTGAAGCTTTCTTT. Translating gives CASSQEVTTNTEAFF.

The V and J genes are TRBV14 and TRBJ2-7; a weak D match, TRBD1 (5 bases). Trimming removed 4 bases at V and 5 bases at J, with 21 bases between. Germline V gene lookup returns CDR1 SGHDN and CDR2 FVKESK. This CDR3 contains 16 residues. In nucleotides, the CDR3 is TGTGCCAGCAGCCCAGTCATGGGGCCGTCTCTCGACGAGCAGTACTTC. Amino acids: CASSPVMGPSLDEQYF.

This sequence joins TRBV24-1 and TRBJ1-2; 8 bases align to TRBD1. The CDR3 runs 15 residues. The J segment lost 6 bases and the V segment lost 4 bases, leaving 9 bases of the junction unmatched. Germline V gene data show CDR1 as KGHDR and CDR2 as SFDVKD. The CDR3 protein is CATSEFGQGFDGYTF. CDR3 bases: TGTGCCACCAGTGAGTTCGGACAGGGATTTGATGGCTACACCTTC.

The J gene is TRBJ2-5, the V gene TRBV6-2 or TRBV6-3, with D maybe TRBD1 (6 bases). Germline V gene lookup returns CDR1 MNHEY and CDR2 SVGEGT. The CDR3 length is 15 residues. Trimming took 8 bases from V and 2 from J, leaving 18 bases between them. The CDR3 sequence: CASHPGTPIQETQYF. CDR3 nucleotide sequence: TGTGCCAGCCATCCCGGGACACCGATTCAAGAGACCCAGTACTTC.

Here the CDR3 DNA reads TGCAGTGCTAGCCCGAGTGGGAGACACGAGCAGTACTTC. This gives the protein CSASPSGRHEQYF. This chain uses TRBV20-1 with TRBJ2-7; D might be TRBD2 (5 bases). The V gene lost 3 bases and the J gene lost 5 bases, with 14 bases spanning the gap. Germline assignment: CDR1 DFQATT and CDR2 SNEGSKA (reference sequence). This CDR3 comprises 13 residues.

This sequence joins TRBV20-1 and TRBJ2-7; D is uncertain. The CDR3 has 13 amino acids. The germline V and J ends were trimmed by 3 bases and 3 bases, with 12 bases remaining between them. Per germline, CDR1 DFQATT and CDR2 SNEGSKA (reference sequence). DNA of the CDR3: TGCAGTGCTAGCCAACCCCTCCACTACGAGCAGTACTTC. Protein: CSASQPLHYEQYF.

The rearrangement links TRBV27 to TRBJ2-7, with D perhaps given as TRBD1 or TRBD2 (5 bases each). The CDR3 runs 16 residues. Trimming pared 5 bases from V and 4 bases from J, leaving 21 bases between. In germline, CDR1 is MNHEY, CDR2 SMNVEV (reference sequence). The CDR3 DNA is TGTGCCAGCAGTCCATACCTGGCGGGCAGGGAGTACGAGCAGTACTTC. As protein: CASSPYLAGREYEQYF.

CDR3 nucleotide sequence: TGTGCCAGCAGTCTCCGGGATCCGGGGGGTCAAGAGACCCAGTACTTC. It yields the protein CASSLRDPGGQETQYF. The chain couples TRBV25-1 to TRBJ2-5; 7 positions agree with TRBD2. The length of the CDR3 is 16 residues. The V gene's germline CDR1 is MGHDK and CDR2 SYGVNS. V trimming: 5 bases; J trimming: 2 bases; junction bases outside the gene matches: 11.

J is TRBJ1-2 and V is TRBV7-2; D uncertain. This CDR3 is 14 amino acids long. V lost 7 bases, J lost 4 bases, and 16 bases lay in between. Germline lookup yields CDR1 SGHTA and CDR2 FQGNSA. CDR3 region: CASTPRWAIYGYTF. The CDR3, as DNA: TGTGCCAGCACCCCCCGATGGGCCATCTATGGCTACACCTTC.

The chain is built from TRBV29-1 and TRBJ2-7, with D perhaps assigned TRBD1 or TRBD2 (5 bases each). This CDR3 contains 14 residues. V dropped 4 bases and J dropped 3 bases, with 16 bases sitting between them. In germline, CDR1 is SQVTM, CDR2 ANQGSEA. The CDR3 bases are TGCAGCGTTGGTGGGGACGGTCCCTACTACGAGCAGTACTTC. It translates to CSVGGDGPYYEQYF.

The chain employs TRBV4-3 and TRBJ2-7; D unclear. This CDR3 has 14 residues. CDR1 is LGHNA, CDR2 YSLEER, per germline. V shed 1 base and J shed 2 bases, with 9 bases lying between them. The CDR3 protein is CASSQVPGPYEQYF. As DNA, the CDR3 is TGCGCCAGCAGCCAAGTACCAGGCCCCTACGAGCAGTACTTC.

The CDR3 sequence: CASSLRASVNSPLHF. The CDR3 nucleotides read TGTGCCAGCAGCTTAAGAGCCTCCGTTAATTCACCCCTCCACTTT. The chain joins TRBV7-9 to TRBJ1-6; no definite D call. Trimming stripped 2 bases from V and 6 bases from J, with 11 bases between. This CDR3 region has 15 residues. Germline CDR1 and CDR2: SEHNR and FQNEAQ (reference sequence).

The chain has TRBV29-1 and TRBJ1-6; weak D call: TRBD1 (6 bases). The germline V gene has CDR1 SQVTM and CDR2 ANQGSEA. The length of the CDR3 is 14 residues. V was cut by 5 bases and J by 7 bases, with 15 bases left in between. This CDR3 is CSVTTGFENSPLHF. The CDR3 nucleotides are TGCAGCGTTACCACAGGGTTCGAGAATTCACCCCTCCACTTT.

The V and J genes are TRBV28 and TRBJ2-7; either TRBD1 or TRBD2 may supply D (5 bases each). The CDR3 extends over 14 amino acids. V lost 7 bases and J lost 2, with 15 bases in between. Germline V CDR1 and CDR2: MDHEN, SYDVKM. CDR3: CASTPGTAPYEQYV. The CDR3 nucleotides read TGTGCCAGCACCCCCGGGACCGCCCCCTACGAGCAGTACGTC.

The rearrangement links TRBV4-3 to TRBJ2-7; 7 bases are a match to TRBD1. The germline CDR1 and CDR2 sequences are LGHNA and YSLEER. Trimming took 0 bases from V and 5 from J; bases not matched to a gene: 4. This CDR3 region has 14 residues. CDR3 coding DNA: TGCGCCAGCAGCCAAGAACAGGGGCCAAACGAGCAGTACTTC. Amino acid sequence: CASSQEQGPNEQYF.

A word on this clonotype: A read error may account for a junction end that differs from germline. This chain joins TRBV29-1 and TRBJ1-4; D unresolved. The CDR3 length is 11 residues. Germline CDR1 and CDR2: SQVTM and ANQGSEA. This CDR3 reads CTVVTGEKLFF. The CDR3 nucleotides are TGCACCGTTGTTACTGGGGAAAAACTGTTTTTT. Using reference TRBV29-1 and TRBJ1-4 for the parts outside the CDR3, the full variable domain is SAVISQKPSRDICQRGTSLTIQCQVDSQVTMMFWYRQQPGQSLTLIATANQGSEATYESGFVIDKFPISRPNLTFSTLTVSNMSPEDSSIYLCTVVTGEKLFFGSGTQLSVL.

The rearrangement joins TRBV20-1 to TRBJ1-1, with D uncertain. The CDR3 totals 13 residues. Trimming took off 5 bases at V and 1 base at J, with 11 bases between the two ends. The germline gives CDR1 DFQATT, CDR2 SNEGSKA (reference sequence). CDR3 bases: TGCAGTGCTCGATCAGGACGGAACACTGAAGCTTTCTTT. This codes for CSARSGRNTEAFF.